What follows is one T cell receptor beta chain and its context. Its antigen remains unknown. This sample is part of a study of T cells in localized non-small cell lung cancer. Study-level results: Patients showing higher blood T cell density tended to see longer overall survival.

Only in-frame clones appear in the TCRdb table, and some are missing; sequencing was by immunoSEQ multiplex PCR. The sample lists some 28,000 clones; around 90% were seen once. This TCR derives from a woman between 18 and 50 years old with stage I lung adenocarcinoma. The sequences come from peripheral blood, collected before any cancer treatment.

In nucleotides, the CDR3 is TGCAGCGGGGCCGTGCAGGGTGAAGCTTTCTTT. Translated, it gives CSGAVQGEAFF. The rearrangement uses TRBV29-1 and TRBJ1-1; D possibly corresponds to TRBD1 (5 bases). The CDR3 has 11 residues. Germline CDR1 reads SQVTM; CDR2 reads ANQGSEA. The V and J ends lost 7 bases and 7 bases respectively, with 13 bases between them. The variable domain in full, completed from reference TRBV29-1 and TRBJ1-1, reads SAVISQKPSRDICQRGTSLTIQCQVDSQVTMMFWYRQQPGQSLTLIATANQGSEATYESGFVIDKFPISRPNLTFSTLTVSNMSPEDSSIYLCSGAVQGEAFFGQGTRLTVV.